A selection of T cell receptor beta chains follows, all from one sample in a study of regulatory T cells in long-lasting Graves disease. TCRdb recomputed calls from the multiplex PCR reads with MiXCR, one row per CDR3 protein. The sample has around 480,000 distinct CDR3 sequences; roughly a sixth are singletons. The same data also went into a second study, on T cells in Graves' hyperthyroidism and ophthalmopathy.

The starting material was peripheral blood mononuclear cells (PBMCs), obtained at new diagnosis, from a patient treated with antithyroid drugs. The receptors stem from a woman aged 40-60 years with Graves disease. The CDR3 runs from the conserved cysteine through the conserved F or W. Size values are once, few and many counts, or a class for expanded clones, and some rows have none.

v_gene	abundance	j_gene	CDR3aa
TRBV5-1	many	TRBJ2-3	CASSLVGGASTDTQYF
TRBV2	many	TRBJ1-5	CASSVSGVRNNQPQHF
TRBV20-1	many	TRBJ1-1	CSAGAGQGPAEAFF
TRBV4-1	few	TRBJ1-6	CASSQGPVGGRTLHF
TRBV25-1	many	TRBJ1-1	CASSAITESMNTEAFF
TRBV20-1	few	TRBJ1-1	CSARGSQGHTEAFF
TRBV24-1	.	TRBJ2-3	CATSDFSTDTQYF
TRBV10-1	few	TRBJ1-1	CASSTTGKVEAFF
TRBV6-5	many	TRBJ1-5	CASSYRGGNQPQHF
TRBV3-1	many	TRBJ1-1	CASSQTGINTEAFF
TRBV5-6	.	TRBJ1-2	CASSHWTGGAGNGYTF
TRBV3-1	few	TRBJ1-1	CASSPLGTGVNTEAFF
TRBV20-1	.	TRBJ2-3	CSAGPGGGRTDTQYF
TRBV20-1	few	TRBJ2-7	CSASRGSYEQYF
TRBV4-2	.	TRBJ2-1	CASSQGYETGYNEQFF
TRBV19	many	TRBJ2-1	CASSPDRVSYNEQFF
TRBV6-5	many	TRBJ2-7	CASSYGGGRTGSHEQYF
TRBV30	many	TRBJ2-5	CAWSATEPQETQYF
TRBV29-1	few	TRBJ2-1	CSVLGRGTQFF
TRBV5-1	many	TRBJ1-5	CASSLGPTGSNQPQHF
TRBV28	.	TRBJ2-3	CASSPWTTDTQYF
TRBV6-1	.	TRBJ2-1	CASVPRDRGEQFF
TRBV29-1	few	TRBJ2-1	CSARGAGASYNEQFF